This T cell receptor beta chain came from a study of CD8 T cells in cerebrospinal fluid in Alzheimer's disease. Germline values: CDR1 MNHNS, CDR2 SASEGT. This CDR3 spans 14 amino acids. This clonotype is identified as medium-sized (0.01 to 0.1%) from frequency. From its re-call of the 10x single-cell sequencing reads, TCRdb lists each CDR3 protein once, without DNA. The listing contains approximately 800 distinct CDR3 sequences. The rearrangement uses TRBV6-1 and TRBJ1-2; TCRdb names TRBD1, which stays unverified in the absence of DNA. This TCR was recovered from a human donor with Parkinson's disease. Sequencing was done on a sample of cerebrospinal fluid. The CDR3: CASSETGTAYGYTF.